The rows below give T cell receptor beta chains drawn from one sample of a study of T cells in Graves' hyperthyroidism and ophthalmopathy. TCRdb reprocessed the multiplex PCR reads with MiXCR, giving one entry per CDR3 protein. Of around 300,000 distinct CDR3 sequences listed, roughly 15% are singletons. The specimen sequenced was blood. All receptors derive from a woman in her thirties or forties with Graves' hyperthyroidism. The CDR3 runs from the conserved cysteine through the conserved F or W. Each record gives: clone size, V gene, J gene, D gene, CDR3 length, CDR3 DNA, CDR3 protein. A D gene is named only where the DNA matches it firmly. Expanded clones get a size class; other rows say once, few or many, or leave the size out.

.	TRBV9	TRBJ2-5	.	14	TGTGCCAGCACCGGGACACCTCTCGGGGAGACCCAGTACTTC	CASTGTPLGETQYF
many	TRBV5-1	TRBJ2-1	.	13	TGCGCCAGCAGCTTGGACGCCAACAATGAGCAGTTCTTC	CASSLDANNEQFF
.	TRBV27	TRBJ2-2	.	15	TGTGCCAGCAGTTTATTTGGGGGGAGAACCGGGGAGCTGTTTTTT	CASSLFGGRTGELFF
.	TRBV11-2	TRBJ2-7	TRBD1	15	TGTGCCAGCAGCACCGGGACAGAACCCTCCTACGAGCAGTACTTC	CASSTGTEPSYEQYF
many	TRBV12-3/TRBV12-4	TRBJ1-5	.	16	TGTGCCAGCAGTCCCCGGACAGCTAATAGCAATCAGCCCCAGCATTTT	CASSPRTANSNQPQHF
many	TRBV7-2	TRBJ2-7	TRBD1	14	TGTGCCAGCAGCACTCGGACAGGGGGCTACGAGCAGTACTTC	CASSTRTGGYEQYF
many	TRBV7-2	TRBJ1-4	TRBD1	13	TGTGCCAGCAGATACAGGGGGCAGGAAAAACTGTTTTTT	CASRYRGQEKLFF
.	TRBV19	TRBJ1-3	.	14	TGTGCCAGTAGAAAAGACTACTCTGGAAACACCATATATTTT	CASRKDYSGNTIYF
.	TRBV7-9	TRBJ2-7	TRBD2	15	TGTGCCAGCAGCGACCCCCGGACTAGCGGTTACGAGCAGTACTTC	CASSDPRTSGYEQYF
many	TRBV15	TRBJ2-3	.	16	TGTGCCACCAGCAGCCCAGGACAGATTTTCACAGATACGCAGTATTTT	CATSSPGQIFTDTQYF
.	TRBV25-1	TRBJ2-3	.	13	TGTGCCAGCATCCCCCCCAACACAGATACGCAGTATTTT	CASIPPNTDTQYF
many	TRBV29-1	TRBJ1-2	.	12	TGCACCGGGTGGAGGGATGACTATGGCTACACCTTC	CTGWRDDYGYTF
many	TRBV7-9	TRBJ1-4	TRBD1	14	TGTGCCAGCAGCCGACAGGGGTCTGATGAAAAACTGTTTTTT	CASSRQGSDEKLFF
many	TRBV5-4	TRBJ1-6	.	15	TGTGCCAGCACCCTGGATCTCGCGAGGAATTCACCCCTCCACTTT	CASTLDLARNSPLHF
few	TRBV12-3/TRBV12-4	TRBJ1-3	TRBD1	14	TGTGCCAGCAGCCCCGGACAGGGGGCCTACACCATATATTTT	CASSPGQGAYTIYF